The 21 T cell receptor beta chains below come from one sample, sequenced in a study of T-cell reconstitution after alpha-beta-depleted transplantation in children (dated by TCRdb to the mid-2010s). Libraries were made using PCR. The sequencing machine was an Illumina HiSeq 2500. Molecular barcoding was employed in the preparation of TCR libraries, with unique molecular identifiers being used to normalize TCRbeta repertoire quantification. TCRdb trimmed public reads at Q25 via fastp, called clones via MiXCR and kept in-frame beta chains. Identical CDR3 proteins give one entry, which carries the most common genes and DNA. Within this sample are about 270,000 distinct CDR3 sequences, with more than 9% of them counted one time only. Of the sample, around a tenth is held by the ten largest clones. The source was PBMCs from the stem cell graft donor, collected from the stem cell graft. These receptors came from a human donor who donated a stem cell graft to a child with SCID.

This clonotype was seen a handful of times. The DNA for the CDR3 is TGTGCCAGCAGCACCGGGACTAGCGGACACTACGAGCAGTACTTC. Its translation: CASSTGTSGHYEQYF. The chain employs TRBV7-2 and TRBJ2-7, with 11 bases identical to TRBD2. This CDR3 spans 15 amino acids. CDR1 is SGHTA, CDR2 FQGNSA, per germline. The J segment lost 3 bases and the V segment lost 5 bases, leaving 6 bases of the junction unmatched.

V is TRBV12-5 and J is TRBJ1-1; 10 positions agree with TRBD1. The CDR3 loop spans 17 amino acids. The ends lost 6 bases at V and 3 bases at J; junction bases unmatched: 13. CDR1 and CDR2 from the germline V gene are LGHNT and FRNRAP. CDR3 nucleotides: TGTGCTAGTGGCCCGACCGGGACAGGGGTATGGGACACTGAAGCTTTCTTT. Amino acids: CASGPTGTGVWDTEAFF.

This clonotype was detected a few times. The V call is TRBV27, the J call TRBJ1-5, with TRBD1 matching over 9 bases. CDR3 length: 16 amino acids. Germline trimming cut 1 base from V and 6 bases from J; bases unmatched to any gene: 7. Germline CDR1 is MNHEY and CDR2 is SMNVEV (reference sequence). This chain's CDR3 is CASSLLGTGKVQPQHF. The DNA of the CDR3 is TGTGCCAGCAGTTTATTGGGGACAGGGAAGGTTCAGCCCCAGCATTTT.

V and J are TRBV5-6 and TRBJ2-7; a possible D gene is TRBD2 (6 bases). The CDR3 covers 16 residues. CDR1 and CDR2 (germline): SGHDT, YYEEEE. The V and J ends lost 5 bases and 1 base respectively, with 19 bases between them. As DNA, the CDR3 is TGTGCCAGCAGAAAAACCGGGACTTGGGGGTCCTACGAGCAGTACTTC. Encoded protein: CASRKTGTWGSYEQYF.

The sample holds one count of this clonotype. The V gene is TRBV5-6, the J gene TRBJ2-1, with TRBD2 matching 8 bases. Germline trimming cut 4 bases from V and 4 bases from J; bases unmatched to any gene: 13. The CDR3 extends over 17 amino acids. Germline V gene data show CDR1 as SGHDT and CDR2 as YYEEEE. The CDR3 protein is CASSPSTSGGGYNEQFF. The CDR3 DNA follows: TGTGCCAGCAGCCCCTCTACCTCGGGGGGGGGGTACAATGAGCAGTTCTTC. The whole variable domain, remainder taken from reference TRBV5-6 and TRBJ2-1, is DAGVTQSPTHLIKTRGQQVTLRCSPKSGHDTVSWYQQALGQGPQFIFQYYEEEERQRGNFPDRFSGHQFPNYSSELNVNALLLGDSALYLCASSPSTSGGGYNEQFFGPGTRLTVL.

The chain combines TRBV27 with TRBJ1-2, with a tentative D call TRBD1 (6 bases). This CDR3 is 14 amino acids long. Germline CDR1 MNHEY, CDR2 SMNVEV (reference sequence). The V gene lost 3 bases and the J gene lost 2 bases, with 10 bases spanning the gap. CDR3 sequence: CASSFGQNNYGYTF. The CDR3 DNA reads TGTGCCAGCAGTTTTGGACAGAACAACTATGGCTACACCTTC.

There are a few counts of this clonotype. The CDR3 DNA follows: TGTGCTAGTGGTTTGGTAGACGGGGGGGGCAGGAATGAGCAGTTCTTC. As protein: CASGLVDGGGRNEQFF. The V call is TRBV12-5, the J call TRBJ2-1, with TRBD2 identical over 8 bases. J gave up 7 bases and V 0 bases, and 8 bases lay outside the gene matches. This CDR3 is 16 amino acids long. Germline V gene data show CDR1 as LGHNT and CDR2 as FRNRAP.

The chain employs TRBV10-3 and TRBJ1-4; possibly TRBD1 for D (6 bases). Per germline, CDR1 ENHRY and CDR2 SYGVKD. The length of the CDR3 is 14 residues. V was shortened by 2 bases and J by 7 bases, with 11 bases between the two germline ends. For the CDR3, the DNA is TGTGCCATCAGTGAGCCAGGACAGCCTGAAAAACTGTTTTTT. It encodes CAISEPGQPEKLFF.

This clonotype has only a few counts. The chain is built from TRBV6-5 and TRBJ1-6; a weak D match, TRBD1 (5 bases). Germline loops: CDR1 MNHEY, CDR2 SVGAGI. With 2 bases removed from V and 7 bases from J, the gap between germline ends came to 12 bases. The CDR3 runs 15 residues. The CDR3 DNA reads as TGTGCCAGCAGTTACAAGGGACGAGAAAATTCACCCCTCCACTTT. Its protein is CASSYKGRENSPLHF.

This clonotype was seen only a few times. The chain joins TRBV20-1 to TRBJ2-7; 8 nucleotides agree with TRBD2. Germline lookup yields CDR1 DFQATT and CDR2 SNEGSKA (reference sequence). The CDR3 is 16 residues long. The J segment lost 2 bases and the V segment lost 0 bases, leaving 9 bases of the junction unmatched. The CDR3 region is CSARDSALAVTYEQYF. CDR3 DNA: TGCAGTGCTAGAGATTCCGCACTAGCGGTTACCTACGAGCAGTACTTC.

The DNA of the CDR3 is TGTGCCAGCAGCCCTGAGGCAGATACGCAGTATTTT. Amino acids: CASSPEADTQYF. This chain connects TRBV9 to TRBJ2-3; D ambiguous. CDR1 and CDR2 from the germline V gene are SGDLS and YYNGEE. The V end lost 4 bases, the J end lost 4 bases, and 7 bases lay between the germline ends. The CDR3 consists of 12 residues. Full variable domain (missing parts from reference TRBV9 and TRBJ2-3): DSGVTQTPKHLITATGQRVTLRCSPRSGDLSVYWYQQSLDQGLQFLIQYYNGEERAKGNILERFSAQQFPDLHSELNLSSLELGDSALYFCASSPEADTQYFGPGTRLTVL.

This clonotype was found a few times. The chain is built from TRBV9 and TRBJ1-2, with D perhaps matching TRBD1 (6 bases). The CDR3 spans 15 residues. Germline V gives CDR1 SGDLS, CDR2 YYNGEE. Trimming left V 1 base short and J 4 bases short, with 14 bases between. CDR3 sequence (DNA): TGTGCCAGCAGCGTAACGGACAGCTACCCCTATGGCTACACCTTC. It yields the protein CASSVTDSYPYGYTF.

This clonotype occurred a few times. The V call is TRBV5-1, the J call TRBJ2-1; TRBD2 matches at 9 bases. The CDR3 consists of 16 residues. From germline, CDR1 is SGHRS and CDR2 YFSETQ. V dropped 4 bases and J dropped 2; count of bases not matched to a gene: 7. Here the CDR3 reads CASSLSSSGTYNEQFF. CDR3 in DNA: TGCGCCAGCAGCCTCTCCTCTAGCGGGACCTACAATGAGCAGTTCTTC.

The CDR3 bases are TGTGCCAGCAGTTTCGGGGGAAACGAACAGGGGCAAGGGTACTTC. Translating it yields CASSFGGNEQGQGYF. The chain carries TRBV12-3 or TRBV12-4 and TRBJ2-7, with D maybe TRBD1 (7 bases). The CDR3 sequence is 15 residues long. Trimming cost V 3 bases and J 12 bases, with 24 bases left between them.

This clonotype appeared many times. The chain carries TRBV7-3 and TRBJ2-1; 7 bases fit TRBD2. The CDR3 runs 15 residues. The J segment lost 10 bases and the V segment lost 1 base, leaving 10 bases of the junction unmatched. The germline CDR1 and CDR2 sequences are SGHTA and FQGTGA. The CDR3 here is CASSLSLADPKEQFF. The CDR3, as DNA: TGTGCCAGCAGCTTAAGTCTAGCGGACCCTAAAGAGCAGTTCTTC.

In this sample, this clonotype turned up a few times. CDR3 residues: CASSQSVREAFF. The CDR3 DNA is TGTGCCAGCAGCCAATCGGTGAGGGAAGCTTTCTTT. This chain joins TRBV14 and TRBJ1-1, with D unclear. This CDR3 contains 12 residues. Germline V CDR1 and CDR2: SGHDN, FVKESK. V was trimmed by 2 bases and J by 8 bases, leaving 9 bases between them. Together with reference TRBV14 and TRBJ1-1, the CDR3 gives the full variable domain: EAGVTQFPSHSVIEKGQTVTLRCDPISGHDNLYWYRRVMGKEIKFLLHFVKESKQDESGMPNNRFLAERTGGTYSTLKVQPAELEDSGVYFCASSQSVREAFFGQGTRLTVV.

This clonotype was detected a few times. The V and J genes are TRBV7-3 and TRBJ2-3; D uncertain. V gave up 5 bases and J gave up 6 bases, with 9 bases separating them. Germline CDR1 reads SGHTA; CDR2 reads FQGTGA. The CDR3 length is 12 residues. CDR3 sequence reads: CASSLARDTQYF. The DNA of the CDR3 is TGTGCCAGCAGCCTGGCGCGGGATACGCAGTATTTT.

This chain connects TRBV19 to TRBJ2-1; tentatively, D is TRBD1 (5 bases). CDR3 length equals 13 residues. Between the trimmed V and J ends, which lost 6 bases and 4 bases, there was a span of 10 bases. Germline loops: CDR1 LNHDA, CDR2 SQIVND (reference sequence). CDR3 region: CASSHRQYNEQFF. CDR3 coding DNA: TGTGCCAGTAGCCATAGACAGTACAATGAGCAGTTCTTC.

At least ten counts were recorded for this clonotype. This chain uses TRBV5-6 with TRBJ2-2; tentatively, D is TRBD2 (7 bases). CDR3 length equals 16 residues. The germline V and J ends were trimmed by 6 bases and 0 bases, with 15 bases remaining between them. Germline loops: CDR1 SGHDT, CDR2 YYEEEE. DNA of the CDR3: TGTGCCAGCATTGGGGGGGGCTTAACGAACACCGGGGAGCTGTTTTTT. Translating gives CASIGGGLTNTGELFF.

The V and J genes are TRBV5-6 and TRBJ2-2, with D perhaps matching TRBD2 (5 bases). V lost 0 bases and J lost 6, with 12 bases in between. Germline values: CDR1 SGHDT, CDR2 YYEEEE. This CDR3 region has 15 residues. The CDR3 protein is CASSLGGGSSGELFF. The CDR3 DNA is TGTGCCAGCAGCTTGGGAGGAGGTAGTTCCGGGGAGCTGTTTTTT.

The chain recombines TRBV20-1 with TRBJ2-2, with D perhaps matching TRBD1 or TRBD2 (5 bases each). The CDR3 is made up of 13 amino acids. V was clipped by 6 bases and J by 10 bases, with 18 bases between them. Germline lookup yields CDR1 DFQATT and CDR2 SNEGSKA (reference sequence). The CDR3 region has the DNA TGCAGTGCGAAGGGACCCCAGGCCGTGGAGCTGTTTTTT. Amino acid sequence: CSAKGPQAVELFF.